The rows below give T cell receptor beta chains drawn from one sample of a study of blood T cell repertoires in COVID-19. Clones were read by immunoSEQ multiplex PCR, and TCRdb kept only the in-frame ones, dropping some. This table has about 120,000 clones, 75% to 90% appearing once. Sequencing used peripheral blood. The origin of the receptors is a woman in her seventies with acute or convalescent COVID-19. Both conserved end residues are part of each CDR3. Fields, in order: J gene, clone size, CDR3 length, D gene, V gene, CDR3 protein, CDR3 DNA. The D gene is left open where the match is weak. Clone size appears in some rows only: once, few, many, or a class for an expanded clone.

TRBJ1-4 - 18 TRBD1 TRBV3-1/TRBV3-2 CASSPGDSPGFLNEKLFF TGTGCCAGCAGCCCCGGGGACAGCCCCGGGTTCCTTAATGAAAAACTGTTTTTT
TRBJ2-5 - 15 TRBD2 TRBV3-1/TRBV3-2 CASSQGTSGERNQYF TGTGCCAGCAGCCAAGGGACTAGCGGGGAAAGGAACCAGTACTTC
TRBJ2-7 - 15 - TRBV27 CASSPGVRKSYEQYF TGTGCCAGCAGCCCCGGTGTGAGGAAGTCCTACGAGCAGTACTTC
TRBJ2-1 - 13 TRBD1 TRBV7-3 CASSPRSGTGQFF TGTGCCAGCAGCCCCCGTTCCGGGACAGGACAGTTCTTC
TRBJ1-5 - 15 - TRBV28 CASSNYRDSNQPQHF TGTGCCAGCAGCAACTACAGGGATAGCAATCAGCCCCAGCATTTT
TRBJ2-3 - 14 - TRBV30 CAWSLTRSTDTQYF TGTGCCTGGAGTCTCACCAGAAGCACAGATACGCAGTATTTT
TRBJ1-3 - 18 - TRBV18 CASSPPRGRTHSGNTIYF TGTGCCAGCTCACCACCGAGGGGGAGAACCCACTCTGGAAACACCATATATTTT
TRBJ2-3 - 14 - TRBV19 CASSSTASTDTQYF TGTGCCAGTAGCTCGACAGCGAGCACAGATACGCAGTATTTT
TRBJ1-5 - 15 - TRBV3-1/TRBV3-2 CASSQTLTVGQPQHF TGTGCCAGCAGCCAAACTCTTACAGTTGGACAGCCCCAGCATTTT
TRBJ2-2 - 14 TRBD2 TRBV30 CAPAGGGDTGELFF TGTGCCCCCGCTGGCGGGGGGGACACCGGGGAGCTGTTTTTT
TRBJ2-3 - 16 TRBD2 TRBV3-1/TRBV3-2 CASSQKAGGVTDTQYF TGTGCCAGCAGCCAAAAAGCGGGGGGCGTCACAGATACGCAGTATTTT
TRBJ2-1 - 15 TRBD1 TRBV5-1 CASTIQGASDNEQFF TGCGCCAGCACAATACAGGGGGCGAGTGACAATGAGCAGTTCTTC
TRBJ1-1 - 15 - TRBV9 CASSAGVGVHTEAFF TGTGCCAGCAGCGCGGGAGTTGGGGTGCACACTGAAGCTTTCTTT
TRBJ1-1 - 12 - TRBV7-9 CASSFGGGEAFF TGTGCCAGCAGCTTTGGGGGCGGGGAAGCTTTCTTT
TRBJ1-2 - 15 - TRBV5-5 CASSPQTGEIYGYTF TGTGCCAGCAGCCCCCAGACAGGAGAAATCTATGGCTACACCTTC
TRBJ1-1 - 13 - TRBV12-3/TRBV12-4 CASSPSAVTEAFF TGTGCCAGCAGTCCCTCGGCGGTCACTGAAGCTTTCTTT
TRBJ2-1 once 12 - TRBV28 CASSSVYNEQFF TGTGCCAGCAGTTCAGTCTACAATGAGCAGTTCTTC
TRBJ2-3 - 12 TRBD1 TRBV28 CASSEGAGTQYF TGTGCCAGCAGTGAGGGGGCTGGTACGCAGTATTTT
TRBJ1-5 - 15 - TRBV6-2/TRBV6-3 CASSYPIQGHQPQHF TGTGCCAGCAGTTACCCTATACAGGGACATCAGCCCCAGCATTTT
TRBJ2-1 - 20 TRBD2 TRBV29-1 CSVTGLRTSGVKTNYNEQFF TGCAGCGTTACAGGGTTGAGGACTAGCGGGGTGAAAACCAACTACAATGAGCAGTTCTTC
TRBJ2-4 - 17 - TRBV7-8 CASSLVSRSIAKNIQYF TGTGCCAGCAGCTTAGTATCTCGGTCAATAGCCAAAAACATTCAGTACTTC
TRBJ2-1 - 15 TRBD2 TRBV7-3 CASSFRGGAGIEQFF TGTGCCAGCAGCTTCCGGGGGGGAGCAGGAATTGAGCAGTTCTTC
TRBJ1-2 - 14 TRBD1 TRBV6-4 CASSDKGQGRGYTF TGTGCCAGCAGTGATAAGGGACAGGGGAGAGGCTACACCTTC
TRBJ2-7 once 14 TRBD2 TRBV7-6 CASSRTSGVVEQYF TGTGCCAGCAGCCGGACTAGCGGGGTGGTCGAGCAGTACTTC
TRBJ1-6 - 15 - TRBV5-4 CASSLFAGSHSPLHF TGTGCCAGCAGCTTATTTGCAGGGTCCCATTCACCCCTCCACTTT
TRBJ2-7 - 15 TRBD2 TRBV9 CASSVGLAGNYEQYF TGTGCCAGCAGCGTAGGCCTAGCGGGGAACTACGAGCAGTACTTC
TRBJ1-1 - 15 - TRBV3-1/TRBV3-2 CASSQRGLGGTEAFF TGTGCCAGCAGCCAACGCGGACTGGGGGGCACTGAAGCTTTCTTT
TRBJ1-2 few 10 - TRBV12-3/TRBV12-4 CASGGLPLDF TGTGCCAGCGGGGGACTCCCCCTGGACTTC
TRBJ2-1 - 18 TRBD2 TRBV10-3 CAISDTGTSGGSYNEQFF TGTGCCATCAGTGACACCGGGACTAGCGGGGGGTCCTACAATGAGCAGTTCTTC
TRBJ2-5 once 12 - TRBV5-1 CATPAEQETQYF TGCGCCACCCCTGCCGAGCAAGAGACCCAGTACTTC
TRBJ2-1 - 14 TRBD2 TRBV11-1 CASSERLAGYEQFF TGTGCCAGCAGCGAACGACTAGCGGGCTATGAGCAGTTCTTC
TRBJ2-1 once 14 - TRBV5-1 CASSLDRGGNEQFF TGCGCCAGCAGCTTGGACAGGGGAGGCAATGAGCAGTTCTTC
TRBJ2-2 - 14 - TRBV7-9 CASLGAMNTGELFF TGTGCCAGCTTGGGGGCAATGAACACCGGGGAGCTGTTTTTT
TRBJ2-7 - 13 - TRBV6-5 CASRVRGTYEQYF TGTGCCAGCAGGGTCCGGGGGACCTACGAGCAGTACTTC
TRBJ2-5 - 15 TRBD1 TRBV24-1 CATSDHTTGIGTQYF TGTGCCACCAGTGATCATACGACAGGGATTGGGACCCAGTACTTC
TRBJ2-5 - 15 TRBD2 TRBV9 CASSPGVAGQETQYF TGTGCCAGCAGCCCCGGGGTAGCGGGGCAAGAGACCCAGTACTTC
TRBJ2-7 - 15 - TRBV25-1 CASSEFRGRFEEQYF TGTGCCAGCAGTGAATTCAGGGGAAGGTTCGAAGAGCAGTACTTC
TRBJ2-5 - 14 TRBD2 TRBV2 CASSTSGGPGTQYF TGTGCCAGCAGCACTAGCGGGGGCCCAGGGACCCAGTACTTC
TRBJ1-6 once 13 - TRBV12-3/TRBV12-4 CASGWAGSAPLHF TGTGCCAGCGGGTGGGCAGGGTCGGCACCCCTCCACTTT
TRBJ1-2 - 14 - TRBV3-1/TRBV3-2 CASSQDRADYGYTF TGTGCCAGCAGCCAAGACAGGGCCGACTATGGCTACACCTTC
TRBJ1-5 - 15 - TRBV19 CASRPPRGSNQPQHF TGTGCCAGTAGGCCTCCGCGGGGCAGCAATCAGCCCCAGCATTTT
TRBJ2-6 - 16 - TRBV11-3 CASSSGHRSGANVLTF TGTGCCAGCAGCTCGGGACATCGCTCTGGGGCCAACGTCCTGACTTTC
TRBJ1-4 - 19 - TRBV28 CASTPGGRATLTTNEKLFF TGTGCCAGCACTCCCGGGGGGAGGGCGACGTTAACAACTAATGAAAAACTGTTTTTT
TRBJ1-2 - 16 - TRBV4-1 CASSQGRQGQNYGYTF TGCGCCAGCAGCCAAGGGAGGCAGGGGCAAAACTATGGCTACACCTTC
TRBJ1-5 once 13 - TRBV14 CASSQDLLQPQHF TGTGCCAGCAGCCAAGACCTTTTGCAGCCCCAGCATTTT
TRBJ2-7 - 16 TRBD1 TRBV24-1 CATSDPHRDRAHEQYF TGTGCCACCAGTGATCCACACCGGGACAGGGCCCACGAGCAGTACTTC